The 14 T cell receptor beta chains reported below all come from one sample, sequenced in a study of cytomegalovirus exposure and HLA in healthy donors (dated by TCRdb to 2016 to 2017). Library prep was done by the immunoSEQ multiplex PCR assay. For the multiplex PCR, a mixture combining 60 forward primers for TCR Vbeta segments and 13 reverse primers for TCR Jbeta segments was used. In its TCRdb copy, this immuneACCESS table keeps in-frame sequences only and misses some clones. Where compared with another copy, unresolved V genes explain less than half of these, and the others have no known cause. The sample table contains about 190,000 clones; only one count was recorded for around 87% of them. Of the sample, 1% to 1.5% is held by the ten largest clones. The sample consisted of PBMCs. The receptor source for this set is a man aged 25-40 years in good health and CMV-seronegative.

The chain is built from TRBV10-3 and TRBJ2-7; 9 positions match TRBD2. In germline, CDR1 is ENHRY, CDR2 SYGVKD. The CDR3 sequence is 13 residues long. J lost 3 bases, V lost 7 bases, and 4 bases had no gene match. The CDR3 protein is CAIKLAGSYEQYF. CDR3 DNA: TGTGCCATCAAGCTAGCGGGAAGCTACGAGCAGTACTTC.

The chain recombines TRBV6-5 with TRBJ2-7, with 10 bases that match TRBD2. Trimming took 5 bases from V and 6 from J; bases not matched to a gene: 7. The CDR3 length is 14 residues. Germline lookup yields CDR1 MNHEY and CDR2 SVGAGI. This CDR3 is CASSTRLAGIEQYF. The CDR3 region has the DNA TGTGCCAGCAGTACCCGACTAGCGGGTATCGAGCAGTACTTC.

The genes are TRBV5-1 and TRBJ2-7; TRBD1 agrees at 9 bases. Trimming cost V 5 bases and J 6 bases; bases outside gene matches: 9. CDR1 SGHRS and CDR2 YFSETQ come from the germline V gene. The CDR3 is 14 amino acids. The CDR3 loop reads CASRPRQGEVEQYF. CDR3 nucleotide sequence: TGCGCCAGCAGACCGAGACAGGGGGAGGTCGAGCAGTACTTC.

Comment on this clone: Other nucleotide sequences from this sample produce the same CDR3. This chain uses TRBV30 with TRBJ1-4; D call uncertain. Germline CDR1 reads GTSNPN; CDR2 reads SVGIG (reference sequence). Trimming pared 2 bases from V and 8 bases from J, leaving 6 bases between. The CDR3 is 11 residues long. Here the CDR3 DNA reads TGTGCCTGGAGTATACGGGAAAAACTGTTTTTT. This translates into CAWSIREKLFF.

This clone occurred a few times. The rearrangement uses TRBV11-2 and TRBJ1-3, with D unclear. In germline, CDR1 is SGHAT, CDR2 FQNNGV. Trimming cost V 5 bases and J 1 base, with 12 bases left between them. The CDR3 contains 15 residues. This CDR3 reads CASSTQTGSGNTIYF. The CDR3 coding sequence is TGTGCCAGCAGCACCCAGACGGGATCTGGAAACACCATATATTTT.

The V gene is TRBV11-3, the J gene TRBJ2-5; a possible D gene is TRBD2 (6 bases). The CDR3 runs 15 residues. Trimming took 3 bases from V and 5 from J, leaving 16 bases between them. Germline CDR1 reads SGHNT; CDR2 reads YENEEA. CDR3 sequence: CASSFHGGREETQYF. CDR3 coding DNA: TGTGCCAGCAGCTTCCACGGGGGAAGAGAGGAGACCCAGTACTTC.

The chain has TRBV9 and TRBJ2-3; 10 bases fit TRBD2. The CDR3 length is 14 residues. Germline lookup yields CDR1 SGDLS and CDR2 YYNGEE. Trimming cost V 7 bases and J 1 base; bases outside gene matches: 3. CDR3 amino acids: CASRSGRGTDTQYF. The DNA of the CDR3 is TGTGCCAGCCGGAGCGGGAGGGGCACAGATACGCAGTATTTT.

The V gene is TRBV7-6, the J gene TRBJ2-3, with D uncertain. CDR1 and CDR2 (germline): SGHVS, FNYEAQ. The CDR3 runs 14 residues. V was shortened by 5 bases and J by 2 bases, with 11 bases between the two germline ends. Here the CDR3 reads CASSRGPATDTQYF. In DNA, the CDR3 is TGTGCCAGCAGCCGTGGGCCAGCCACAGATACGCAGTATTTT.

The chain uses TRBV28 and TRBJ1-2; TRBD1 matches at 7 bases. CDR3 length: 15 residues. Germline V gene lookup returns CDR1 MDHEN and CDR2 SYDVKM. Trimming at V came to 3 bases and at J to 4 bases, leaving 8 bases not matched to a gene. CDR3 nucleotide sequence: TGTGCCAGCAGTTTTGCCCCGACAGGGCGCTATGGCTACACCTTC. This encodes CASSFAPTGRYGYTF.

The table lists this clone with a few counts. The sample contains more than one DNA sequence encoding this CDR3. This chain connects TRBV6-6 to TRBJ2-2; 9 bases agree with TRBD1. After removal of 0 bases from V and 6 bases from J, the junction contained 2 bases not matched to a gene. The CDR3 extends over 15 amino acids. Germline lookup yields CDR1 MNHNY and CDR2 SVGAGI (reference sequence). CDR3 amino acids: CASSYSRTGAGELFF. For the CDR3, the DNA is TGTGCCAGCAGTTACTCGAGGACAGGGGCCGGGGAGCTGTTTTTT.

The chain employs TRBV6-5 and TRBJ1-5; D uncertain. Germline V gives CDR1 MNHEY, CDR2 SVGAGI. The CDR3 has 14 residues. V dropped 4 bases and J dropped 7 bases, with 14 bases sitting between them. The CDR3 is CASSSGGTAQPQHF. The CDR3 DNA is TGTGCCAGCAGTTCGGGAGGTACGGCACAGCCCCAGCATTTT.

This rearrangement joins TRBV4-3 to TRBJ2-7, with a weak D call TRBD2 (5 bases). V was shortened by 0 bases and J by 1 base, with 7 bases between the two germline ends. The CDR3 consists of 14 residues. Germline V gene lookup returns CDR1 LGHNA and CDR2 YSLEER. The CDR3 region has the DNA TGCGCCAGCAGCCAAGAGAGGGATTCCTACGAGCAGTACTTC. It specifies CASSQERDSYEQYF.

V usage is TRBV10-3 and J usage is TRBJ2-7; TRBD1 matches at 8 bases. V shed 9 bases and J 6 bases; nucleotides not matched to a gene: 10. CDR1 is ENHRY and CDR2 is SYGVKD in the germline V gene. The CDR3 length is 13 residues. CDR3 coding DNA: TGTGCCATTTGCCCGGGACAGGAGACCGAGCAGTACTTC. Its translation is CAICPGQETEQYF.

This sequence joins TRBV2 and TRBJ2-1; 7 bases map to TRBD2. This CDR3 is 14 amino acids long. Germline CDR1 is SNHLY and CDR2 is FYNNEI. V gave up 9 bases and J gave up 7 bases; unmatched junction bases: 12. The CDR3 reads CARGGASLPNEQFF. The CDR3 DNA is TGTGCCAGGGGAGGGGCGTCCCTCCCTAATGAGCAGTTCTTC. Filled out from reference TRBV2 and TRBJ2-1, the complete variable domain reads EPEVTQTPSHQVTQMGQEVILRCVPISNHLYFYWYRQILGQKVEFLVSFYNNEISEKSEIFDDQFSVERPDGSNFTLKIRSTKLEDSAMYFCARGGASLPNEQFFGPGTRLTVL.